This T cell receptor (beta chain) derives from a study of OX40 agonist ivuxolimab in advanced cancers. Study as a whole: Partial responses were achieved by three patients: one hepatocellular carcinoma, two cutaneous melanoma.

To note about this clone: Its cognate antigen is unknown.

Notes on the study in general: It was also the case that some nonresponders had low normalized T-cell clonal expansion. More expanded clones were found, on average, in CD8+ than in CD4+ T cells.

Sequencing used immunoSEQ multiplex PCR; TCRdb keeps in-frame clones, though not all of them. The top ten hold 5% to 6% of the sample, which has some 50,000 clones, approximately 90% seen once. The germline V gene has CDR1 GTSNPN and CDR2 SVGIG (reference sequence). This CDR3 comprises 12 residues. V dropped 4 bases and J dropped 6; count of bases not matched to a gene: 2. The rearrangement links TRBV30 to TRBJ1-2, with 10 bases lining up with TRBD1. The origin of this receptor is an adult with an advanced solid tumor such as melanoma, head and neck, liver or kidney cancer. Sequenced material: CD4+ or CD8+ T cells sorted from blood, taken in a trial of the OX40 agonist ivuxolimab. The CDR3 reads CAWTGTGDGYTF. Here the CDR3 DNA reads TGTGCCTGGACTGGGACAGGGGATGGCTACACCTTC.